This T cell receptor (beta chain) was recovered during a study of T cell responses to AZD1222 COVID-19 vaccine. Study-wide results and caveats: Spike-specific TCR breadth and depth were elevated following two AZD1222 doses. The donors showed a predominance of white British ancestry and of females, with possible underestimation of clonal diversity. Epitopes outside B.1.351 and B.1.1.7 mutated regions reportedly drew nearly half of spike TCRs. At study baseline, merely five or six AZD1222 recipients were seropositive.

V lost 4 bases and J lost 0, with 13 bases in between. The germline gives CDR1 SGHDT, CDR2 YYEEEE. CDR3 length equals 15 residues. With regard to this clone: Antigen: not known.

TCRdb's table, derived via immunoSEQ multiplex PCR, lists solely in-frame clones and lacks some. The data show 140,000 or so clones, around 90% seen once. The rearrangement links TRBV5-6 to TRBJ1-1; no clear D gene. Source: peripheral blood, taken 28 days after the second AZD1222 dose. This clonotype was sampled from an adult who received the AZD1222 COVID-19 vaccine. The chain's CDR3 is CASSHWNRVNTEAFF. CDR3 in DNA: TGTGCCAGCAGCCACTGGAACCGAGTGAACACTGAAGCTTTCTTT. Complete variable domain (other parts from reference TRBV5-6 and TRBJ1-1): DAGVTQSPTHLIKTRGQQVTLRCSPKSGHDTVSWYQQALGQGPQFIFQYYEEEERQRGNFPDRFSGHQFPNYSSELNVNALLLGDSALYLCASSHWNRVNTEAFFGQGTRLTVV.